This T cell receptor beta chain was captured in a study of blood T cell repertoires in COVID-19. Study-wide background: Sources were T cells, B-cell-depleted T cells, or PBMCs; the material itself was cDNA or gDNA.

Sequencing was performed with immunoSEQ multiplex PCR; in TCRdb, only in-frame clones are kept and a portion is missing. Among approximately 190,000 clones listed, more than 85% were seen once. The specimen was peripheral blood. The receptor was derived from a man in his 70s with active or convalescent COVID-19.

The CDR3: CASSLGLGLANTGELFF. Written as DNA, the CDR3 is TGTGCCAGCAGCTTAGGTCTGGGACTAGCGAACACCGGGGAGCTGTTTTTT. The genes are TRBV7-9 and TRBJ2-2, with 8 bases lining up with TRBD2. Trimming removed 1 base from V and 0 bases from J; junction bases left unmatched: 4. Germline assignment: CDR1 SEHNR and CDR2 FQNEAQ (reference sequence). The CDR3 has 17 residues.